This TCR beta chain is drawn from a study of T cell responses to AZD1222 COVID-19 vaccine. Clones were sequenced by immunoSEQ multiplex PCR, and TCRdb holds only the in-frame ones, with some missing. The sample holds 120,000 to 150,000 clones, roughly nine tenths seen once. The material was peripheral blood, obtained on day 0 of AZD1222 vaccination. The receptor was isolated from an adult in good health.

CDR3 residues: CASSLSTSTGSADTQYF. Here the CDR3 DNA reads TGCGCCAGCAGCTTGTCTACGTCCACAGGATCTGCAGATACGCAGTATTTT. The V call is TRBV5-1, the J call TRBJ2-3; TRBD1 might be the D (5 bases). Per the germline V gene, CDR1 is SGHRS and CDR2 is YFSETQ. V was shortened by 1 base and J by 4 bases, with 19 bases between the two germline ends. The CDR3 has 17 amino acids.